This is a list of T cell receptor beta chains from one sample in a study of T-cell reconstitution after alpha-beta-depleted transplantation in children. Each CDR3 protein is one row after TCRdb ran MiXCR on the PCR reads. The sample holds 250,000 to 350,000 distinct CDR3 sequences, around 25% seen once. The sequencing here drew on PBMCs, mostly from graft donor cells, taken 180 days after TCRalphabeta/CD19-depleted stem cell transplant. The origin of the receptors is a male patient between 5 and 17 years old who had a stem cell transplant for acute lymphoblastic leukemia, so the T cells may come from the graft donor. The conserved cysteine and the conserved F or W are not part of the CDR3 here. The D gene is left open where the match is weak.

TRBJ2-5,TRBV18,TRBD2,ASSPLPSGREETQY
TRBJ2-3,TRBV7-3,TRBD2,ASSLGLAGVSDTQY
TRBJ2-5,TRBV10-1,TRBD1,ASSAEGTGQQETQY
TRBJ2-4,TRBV15,TRBD2,ATSSPGTSGRYTKNIQY
TRBJ2-5,TRBV5-5,TRBD2,ASSSRLAGAQETQY
TRBJ2-6,TRBV11-1,.,ASSLAVIGGSGANVLT
TRBJ2-1,TRBV7-9,TRBD2,ASSSSGSPGNEQF
TRBJ2-1,TRBV29-1,TRBD1,SVGRDRGLYNEQF
TRBJ2-5,TRBV2,.,ASSGRIQETQY
TRBJ2-6,TRBV12-3/TRBV12-4,.,ASSIASGANVLT
TRBJ2-7,TRBV7-9,.,ASSLADRLAYEQY
TRBJ2-4,TRBV7-6,TRBD1,ASSLGQGFAKNIQY
TRBJ1-1,TRBV7-8,.,ASSLGGGAEAF
TRBJ1-2,TRBV6-5,.,ASSYGHRTPYGYT
TRBJ1-5,TRBV20-1,TRBD1,SARVRRTGPRPQH
TRBJ1-6,TRBV12-3/TRBV12-4,TRBD1,ASSRQGDSPLH
TRBJ2-1,TRBV3-1,TRBD2,ASSQGLLAGPKYNEQF
TRBJ1-1,TRBV6-2/TRBV6-3,TRBD1,ASKKTGGPEAF
TRBJ2-1,TRBV20-1,.,SAGVGNEQF
TRBJ2-7,TRBV7-6,.,ASSPDMNGYEQY
TRBJ2-1,TRBV10-3,.,AISQKGPSYNEQF
TRBJ2-7,TRBV12-3/TRBV12-4,.,ASSLWASTYEQY
TRBJ2-5,TRBV5-5,TRBD2,ASSLAVAGDWETQY
TRBJ2-2,TRBV27,TRBD1,ASSHRGNTGELF
TRBJ2-1,TRBV3-1,.,ASSQDVTSWRSSNEQF
TRBJ2-5,TRBV15,TRBD2,ATSRDSLAGGNQETQY
TRBJ2-1,TRBV24-1,.,ATSDSRKQF
TRBJ2-7,TRBV7-3,.,ASSFSRRDHEQY
TRBJ2-7,TRBV15,.,ATSRGLEGAINEQY
TRBJ1-2,TRBV6-5,.,ASTLRTPYGYT
TRBJ1-2,TRBV5-1,.,ASSPRRRGGNYGYT
TRBJ2-2,TRBV20-1,.,SAIGGKEDTGELF
TRBJ1-5,TRBV7-8,.,ASGDTNQDNQPQH
TRBJ2-7,TRBV9,TRBD2,ASSVEPSGSEQY
TRBJ2-5,TRBV24-1,TRBD2,ATSSPLTSGLPFQETQY
TRBJ2-7,TRBV15,.,ATSSAGPYEQY
TRBJ2-7,TRBV27,TRBD1,ASSYGTGWYEQY
TRBJ1-1,TRBV5-6,.,ASSLVGYRTEAF
TRBJ2-7,TRBV5-1,.,ASSPKSGYNYEQY
TRBJ2-1,TRBV24-1,.,ATSEKGHEQF
TRBJ2-1,TRBV5-1,.,ASSLAGRRPYNEQF
TRBJ2-7,TRBV3-1,.,ASSQAGFGYEQY
TRBJ2-5,TRBV11-2,.,ASSLVAAQETQY
TRBJ2-3,TRBV7-6,TRBD2,ASNIPREGSTDTQY
TRBJ1-1,TRBV27,.,ASSLKSYAEAF
TRBJ2-7,TRBV5-1,.,ASSLARISYEQY
TRBJ1-5,TRBV12-3/TRBV12-4,.,ASSASNAQH
TRBJ2-1,TRBV18,TRBD2,ASSPFPSGTGYNEQF